Listed here are 27 T cell receptor beta chains from one sample, sequenced in a study of human T cells and chemical hapten exposure. Time point of the sample: pre-sensitization, week 0. The treatment: therapeutic diphenylcyclopropenone sensitization with weekly scalp DPC. Via MiXCR, TCRdb re-called the RACE reads, giving one row per CDR3 protein. The sample includes 85,000 to 90,000 distinct CDR3 sequences, roughly 9.1% of them seen just once. Sequenced material: whole blood, taken in connection with sensitization to the hapten diphenylcyclopropenone (DPC). The receptor set was obtained from a woman in her thirties or forties with alopecia areata. Some clones in this sample may be carry-over from other donors' samples.

This clonotype was observed many times. The chain combines TRBV7-6 with TRBJ1-6; no reliable D call. This CDR3 has 13 amino acids. V gave up 6 bases and J gave up 6 bases, with 9 bases separating them. From germline, CDR1 is SGHVS and CDR2 FNYEAQ. The CDR3: CASRAAINSPLHF. CDR3 nucleotides: TGTGCCAGCAGGGCAGCTATTAATTCACCCCTCCACTTT.

Ten or more counts support this clonotype. J is TRBJ2-7 and V is TRBV5-4; perhaps TRBD1 as D (5 bases). Germline V gives CDR1 SGHNT, CDR2 YYREEE (reference sequence). The V end lost 0 bases, the J end lost 7 bases, and 20 bases lay between the germline ends. This CDR3 region has 16 residues. The CDR3 DNA follows: TGTGCCAGCAGCTTGGAGCCGACAGCCCTAGGTTGGGAGCAGTACTTC. This codes for CASSLEPTALGWEQYF.

The V and J genes are TRBV19 and TRBJ1-5; D perhaps matches TRBD1 (5 bases). The CDR3 is 17 residues long. CDR1 LNHDA and CDR2 SQIVND come from the germline V gene (reference sequence). V was shortened by 3 bases and J by 0 bases, with 15 bases between the two germline ends. As DNA, the CDR3 is TGTGCCAGTAGTATCCCAATCGGACACCTTAGCAATCAGCCCCAGCATTTT. This sequence encodes CASSIPIGHLSNQPQHF.

This chain joins TRBV28 and TRBJ2-1; 8 bases fit TRBD1. The junction had 8 bases not matched to a gene; V was cut back by 5 bases and J by 8 bases. The CDR3 length is 14 residues. The germline V gene encodes CDR1 MDHEN and CDR2 SYDVKM. CDR3 residues: CASSQDRVWHEQFF. The DNA of the CDR3 is TGTGCCAGCAGTCAGGACAGGGTGTGGCATGAGCAGTTCTTC.

This chain joins TRBV5-1 and TRBJ2-7, with D maybe TRBD1 (6 bases). Germline V gene lookup returns CDR1 SGHRS and CDR2 YFSETQ. Trimming stripped 0 bases from V and 0 bases from J, with 7 bases between. The CDR3 covers 14 residues. The CDR3 nucleotides read TGCGCCAGCAGCTTGGCGGACAGCTCCTACGAGCAGTACTTC. This gives the protein CASSLADSSYEQYF.

This clonotype showed up many times. The J gene is TRBJ2-7, the V gene TRBV23-1; 8 nucleotides agree with TRBD1. TRBV23-1 is filed as an ORF, its function uncertain. The V segment lost 6 bases and the J segment 5 bases; nucleotides outside the gene matches: 9. The CDR3 totals 14 residues. CDR3 amino acids: CASSHGQGLHEQYF. In nucleotides, the CDR3 is TGCGCCAGCAGCCACGGACAGGGTCTCCACGAGCAGTACTTC.

This clonotype was counted many times. The gene calls are TRBV4-2 and TRBJ2-3; the D gene is possibly TRBD2 (5 bases). The V gene's germline CDR1 is LGHNA and CDR2 YNFKEQ. Trimming removed 1 base at V and 2 bases at J, with 16 bases between. CDR3 length: 17 residues. The CDR3 DNA reads TGTGCCAGCAGCCAAGGGGGAAACAAGCGGACCACAGATACGCAGTATTTT. It is translated as CASSQGGNKRTTDTQYF.

This clonotype was seen at least ten times. This chain connects TRBV4-3 to TRBJ1-2; D may be TRBD1 (6 bases). The CDR3 is 13 amino acids. Trimming removed 4 bases at V and 8 bases at J, with 14 bases between. Germline V gene sequence: CDR1 LGHNA, CDR2 YSLEER. The CDR3 DNA reads TGCGCCAGCAGCCTTGACAGGTTCCGGGGCTACACCTTC. It translates to CASSLDRFRGYTF.

The rearrangement links TRBV13 to TRBJ1-1; 7 bases fit TRBD1. Trimming at V came to 6 bases and at J to 1 base, leaving 5 bases not matched to a gene. The germline gives CDR1 PRHDT, CDR2 FYEKMQ (reference sequence). The CDR3 has 14 amino acids. The chain's CDR3 is CASREGAGNTEAFF. Written as DNA, the CDR3 is TGTGCCAGCAGAGAGGGGGCCGGGAACACTGAAGCTTTCTTT.

The chain carries TRBV6-1 and TRBJ2-7, with 9 bases identical to TRBD1. CDR1 and CDR2 (germline): MNHNS, SASEGT. The V segment lost 6 bases and the J segment 5 bases; nucleotides outside the gene matches: 2. The CDR3 has 12 amino acids. The CDR3 bases are TGTGCCAGCAGGGGACAGGGAGACGAGCAGTACTTC. Protein: CASRGQGDEQYF.

The chain couples TRBV9 to TRBJ2-3; D is possibly TRBD1 (5 bases). The V gene lost 0 bases and the J gene lost 6 bases, with 5 bases spanning the gap. The germline V gene encodes CDR1 SGDLS and CDR2 YYNGEE. CDR3 length equals 12 residues. In DNA, the CDR3 is TGTGCCAGCAGCGTAGGACAGGATACGCAGTATTTT. This sequence encodes CASSVGQDTQYF.

This clonotype was observed a handful of times. The junction departs from germline at one end; a sequencing error may be responsible. The chain is built from TRBV7-2 and TRBJ2-5; no clear D gene. The CDR3 extends over 14 amino acids. The germline gives CDR1 SGHTA, CDR2 FQGNSA. The CDR3 sequence: CASSLGALQETQYF. CDR3 DNA sequence: TGTGCCAGCAGCTTAGGGGCCCTGCAAGAAACCCAGTACTTC.

This clonotype was detected ten times or more. V is TRBV27 and J is TRBJ1-5; no clear D. Looked up from germline, CDR1 is MNHEY and CDR2 is SMNVEV (reference sequence). The CDR3 totals 14 residues. The V end lost 3 bases, the J end lost 2 bases, and 8 bases lay between the germline ends. The CDR3 loop is CASSFWGGNQPQHF. The CDR3 bases are TGTGCCAGCAGTTTCTGGGGAGGCAATCAGCCCCAGCATTTT.

DNA for the CDR3: TGCGCCAGCAGTGTGGGGACAGGGGTTAACTACGAGCAGTACTTC. This gives the protein CASSVGTGVNYEQYF. The chain couples TRBV5-1 to TRBJ2-7; 10 bases are a match to TRBD1. The CDR3 sequence is 15 residues long. After removal of 5 bases from V and 3 bases from J, the junction contained 8 bases not matched to a gene. Germline CDR1 SGHRS, CDR2 YFSETQ.

This clonotype was seen a few times. Compared with germline, one end of the junction differs, possibly owing to a read error. DNA for the CDR3: TGTGTCAGCTCACCCCCAGGACAGGGGTCTCGAGATGGCTACACCTTC. It is translated as CVSSPPGQGSRDGYTF. The V call is TRBV18, the J call TRBJ1-2, with TRBD1 matching over 9 bases. There are 16 residues in the CDR3. CDR1 is KGHSH and CDR2 is LQKENI in the germline V gene.

The gene calls are TRBV12-2 and TRBJ1-2; the table calls TRBD1, which could not be checked here. TRBV12-2 is shown as a pseudogene. The CDR3 sequence is 13 residues long. The chain's CDR3 is CASRWGDHYGYTF. The CDR3 bases are TGTGCAAGTCGCTGGGGGGATCACTATGGCTACACCTTC.

This clonotype occurred many times. The chain uses TRBV6-5 and TRBJ1-3; D call uncertain. Trimming stripped 2 bases from V and 9 bases from J, with 14 bases between. From germline, CDR1 is MNHEY and CDR2 SVGAGI. The CDR3 totals 14 residues. CDR3: CASSYGQAESTIYF. In DNA, the CDR3 is TGTGCCAGCAGTTACGGGCAGGCGGAAAGCACCATATATTTT.

This clonotype has ten or more counts. This rearrangement joins TRBV3-1 to TRBJ2-7; D unclear. With 1 base removed from V and 2 bases from J, the gap between germline ends came to 3 bases. This CDR3 comprises 12 residues. Germline CDR1 and CDR2: LGHDT and YNNKEL (reference sequence). CDR3 residues: CASSQVTYEQYF. CDR3 sequence (DNA): TGTGCCAGCAGCCAAGTAACCTACGAGCAGTACTTC.

In its sample, this clonotype was seen many times. CDR3 nucleotide sequence: TGTGCCAGCAGTAACCAGGGGACTAGCGGAAACTCCAATGAGCAGTTCTTC. This translates into CASSNQGTSGNSNEQFF. This chain links TRBV7-9 with TRBJ2-1; 11 nucleotides match TRBD2. This CDR3 region has 17 residues. The V and J ends lost 6 bases and 6 bases, in that order; junction bases with no gene match: 13. The germline V gene has CDR1 SEHNR and CDR2 FQNEAQ (reference sequence).

This clonotype came up a few times. J is TRBJ1-2 and V is TRBV2; 8 bases align to TRBD1. There are 14 residues in the CDR3. After removal of 5 bases from V and 2 bases from J, the junction contained 4 bases not matched to a gene. Germline assignment: CDR1 SNHLY and CDR2 FYNNEI. The DNA of the CDR3 is TGTGCCAGCAGTTCGGACAGGGTAAACTATGGCTACACCTTC. This gives the protein CASSSDRVNYGYTF.

This clonotype was counted between two and nine times. One junction end does not reproduce the germline sequence, and a read error may be involved. The chain links TRBV12-3 or TRBV12-4 to TRBJ2-3; 11 bases fit TRBD2. The CDR3 runs 16 residues. The DNA of the CDR3 is TGTGCCAGCAGCTTAGCGGGGGGGACTAGCACAGATACGCAGTATTTT. Residues: CASSLAGGTSTDTQYF.

This clonotype was counted ten times or more. The gene calls are TRBV28 and TRBJ2-2; 10 positions agree with TRBD1. Losses at the gene ends were 8 bases for V and 0 bases for J; bases not matched to a gene: 6. Germline values: CDR1 MDHEN, CDR2 SYDVKM. This CDR3 has 16 amino acids. The CDR3 nucleotides read TGTGCCAGCGCGTCGACAGGGGGCACGAACACCGGGGAGCTGTTTTTT. Translated: CASASTGGTNTGELFF.

At least ten counts were recorded for this clonotype. The chain recombines TRBV20-1 with TRBJ1-1; the D gene is possibly TRBD1 (5 bases). Germline CDR1 is DFQATT and CDR2 is SNEGSKA (reference sequence). V was cut by 3 bases and J by 6 bases, with 11 bases left in between. The length of the CDR3 is 12 residues. This chain's CDR3 is CSARGGAAEAFF. DNA of the CDR3: TGCAGTGCTAGGGGAGGGGCGGCTGAAGCTTTCTTT.

The table lists this clonotype with many counts. This rearrangement joins TRBV6-6 to TRBJ1-1; unclear D gene. Germline CDR1 and CDR2: MNHNY and SVGAGI (reference sequence). Trimming cost V 6 bases and J 4 bases, with 15 bases left between them. CDR3 length: 14 amino acids. CDR3 amino acids: CASRTIVSPTEAFF. CDR3 nucleotides: TGTGCCAGCAGAACGATAGTTTCGCCCACTGAAGCTTTCTTT.

The chain is built from TRBV5-6 and TRBJ2-3; no reliable D call. Looked up from germline, CDR1 is SGHDT and CDR2 is YYEEEE. The CDR3 runs to 14 residues. V lost 4 bases and J lost 0, with 9 bases in between. The CDR3 DNA reads TGTGCCAGCAGCCATCGGAGAAGCACAGATACGCAGTATTTT. This codes for CASSHRRSTDTQYF.

This clonotype came up many times. The chain carries TRBV30 and TRBJ2-1; 8 bases are a match to TRBD2. Germline V gives CDR1 GTSNPN, CDR2 SVGIG (reference sequence). This CDR3 comprises 11 residues. V was pared by 1 base and J by 10 bases, with 0 bases of the junction left unmatched. Here the CDR3 reads CAWSASGEQFF. The CDR3 DNA is TGTGCCTGGAGTGCTAGCGGGGAGCAGTTCTTC.

The chain combines TRBV5-1 with TRBJ2-7; weak D call: TRBD1 (6 bases). V was shortened by 6 bases and J by 2 bases, with 12 bases between the two germline ends. The CDR3 is 13 amino acids. Germline values: CDR1 SGHRS, CDR2 YFSETQ. The chain's CDR3 is CASNRDTTYEQYF. The CDR3 bases are TGCGCCAGCAATCGGGACACTACCTACGAGCAGTACTTC.